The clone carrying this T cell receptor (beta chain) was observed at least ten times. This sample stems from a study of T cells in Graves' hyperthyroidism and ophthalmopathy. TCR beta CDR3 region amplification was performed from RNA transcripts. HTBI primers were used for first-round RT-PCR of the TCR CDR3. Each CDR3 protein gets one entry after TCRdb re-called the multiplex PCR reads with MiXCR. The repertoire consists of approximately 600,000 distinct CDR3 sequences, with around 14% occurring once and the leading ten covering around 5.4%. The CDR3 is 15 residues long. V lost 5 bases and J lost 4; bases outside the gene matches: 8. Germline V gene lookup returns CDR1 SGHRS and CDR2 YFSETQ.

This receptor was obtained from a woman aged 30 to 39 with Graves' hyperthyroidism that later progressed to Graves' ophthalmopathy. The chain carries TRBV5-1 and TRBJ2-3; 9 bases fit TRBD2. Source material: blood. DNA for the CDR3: TGCGCCAGCAGACCGGTAGCGGGAGAGGCAGATACGCAGTATTTT. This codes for CASRPVAGEADTQYF.